The sequence of this TCR beta chain was determined in a study of T cells after yellow fever vaccination (dated by TCRdb to 2018 to 2020). Looking at the study overall: Libraries from fractions with low cell numbers were prepared with the SMART-Seq v4 Ultra Low Input RNA kit. Bulk PBMC replicates and cell subsets were isolated from blood drawn at multiple timepoints before and after both primary and secondary immunization. To follow T-cell clones before and after both primary and booster YFV17D yellow fever vaccination, bulk TCR alpha and beta repertoires underwent longitudinal sequencing. The cohort comprised two healthy male donors, one aged 18 to 29 and one aged 30 to 40 years. Study-level results and caveats: A small fraction of clonotypes appeared in both the CD4 and CD8 compartments, likely as a result of convergent recombination. The secondary T-cell response was found to be weaker but faster than the primary response, with a peak reached on day 5 rather than on day 15. Because the study included only a couple of donors, the extent to which the findings can be generalized is limited. Most clones expanded after primary vaccination were re-detected after the booster (almost 98% of CD4 and more than 70% of CD8), suggesting broad memory maintenance. Computational filtering was needed because FACS-sorted repertoires could contain abundant contaminating clonotypes from the bulk population.

V sheds 1 base and J sheds 3 bases, leaving 10 bases between their ends. From the cysteine through the phenylalanine, the CDR3 covers 14 amino acids. The sequence is cut down to CDR3 DNA, 42 bases in frame from base 1. Taken from the germline V gene, the CDR1 and CDR2 loops are SGHTA and FQGNSA. On this clonotype: The target of this receptor is not known. No much larger clone exists at a distance of one base, and base qualities are not known.

Per the publication, the treatment or condition label means: live attenuated yellow fever vaccine strain. Two biological replicates of bulk PBMCs were collected at each blood-draw timepoint. PBMCs were isolated from peripheral blood using a standard Ficoll-Paque protocol. TriZol was used to extract RNA from bulk PBMCs, from CD4 and CD8 fractions, and from dextramer-positive and dextramer-negative fractions. Synthesis of TCR cDNA relied on 5'RACE template switching, a step that introduced a universal primer site along with unique molecular identifiers. cDNA synthesis was primed from both the TCR alpha and TCR beta constant segments. Library amplification involved two PCR steps, and the second step added sample barcodes and sequencing adapters. Libraries were sequenced on Illumina HiSeq 2500 (2x100 bp) or NovaSeq (2x150 bp). From the authors' description of their analysis: Demultiplexing of reads and collapsing into UMI consensus sequences were performed with MIGEC, and V(D)J alignment was carried out with MiXCR. Using edgeR on replicate PBMC samples, clonotypes were called vaccine-responding if FDR was below 0.01 and the log2 fold change was above 5 up to day 15. Each bulk clonotype received a CD4 or CD8 identity based on whether the sequenced CD4 or CD8 repertoire contained that clonotype at higher abundance. Using fastp at Q25 and MiXCR, TCRdb reprocessed the public reads and kept productive beta chains. Entries that share a CDR3 protein sequence are merged under the most common genes and DNA. It is TCRdb's table, rather than the study itself, that gives the V and J calls and clone size. The sample table shows 500,000 to 650,000 distinct CDR3 sequences, and less than 20% are seen once. The ten top clones hold roughly 17% of the sample.

The chain is made from TRBV7-2 and TRBJ2-7, and possibly TRBD1, on 5 matching bases. Material: PBMCs, obtained less than 6 days after the first yellow fever vaccination. The clonotype comes from a man in his late teens or twenties who received the YFV17D yellow fever vaccine. The DNA reads as follows: TGTGCCAGCAGCTTAGGGGGCAGGGTCTACGAGCAGTACTTC. It specifies CASSLGGRVYEQYF.